Only one count was recorded for the clone carrying this TCR beta chain. This entry belongs to a study of blood T cell repertoires in COVID-19. Study information: COVID-19 samples collected from the United States, Italy and Spain covered acute and convalescent phases. Sources were T cells, B-cell-depleted T cells, or PBMCs; the material itself was cDNA or gDNA.

The assay was immunoSEQ multiplex PCR, and TCRdb's table has in-frame clones only and misses some. The sample lists some 370,000 clones, 83% occurring once. Germline V gene data show CDR1 as GTSNPN and CDR2 as SVGIG (reference sequence). CDR3 length equals 14 residues. V was shortened by 4 bases and J by 2 bases, with 13 bases between the two germline ends. Assignments of participants to cohorts depended upon their own reported clinical history. Cohort 3 donors were reported recovered after two negative PCRs, clearance, or symptom resolution. This TCR was recovered from a woman in her forties or fifties who had recovered from COVID-19. This chain uses TRBV30 with TRBJ2-3; TRBD2 might be the D (6 bases). Sample: PBMCs or T cells enriched from blood (not recorded which). CDR3 sequence reads: CAWNTRDSTDTQYF. The CDR3 DNA reads TGTGCCTGGAATACCCGGGACTCCACAGATACGCAGTATTTT.